The 25 T cell receptor beta chains given below trace back to one sample, sequenced in a study of blood T cell repertoires in COVID-19. Produced via immunoSEQ multiplex PCR; TCRdb's table is partial and in-frame only. The data hold roughly 250,000 clones, with 70% to 90% observed a single time. The sequencing sample was made of peripheral blood. Receptors originate from a woman aged 40 to 50 with acute or convalescent COVID-19.

The chain links TRBV28 to TRBJ1-5; a possible D gene is TRBD1 (6 bases). V was cut by 7 bases and J by 2 bases, with 15 bases left in between. The germline V gene has CDR1 MDHEN and CDR2 SYDVKM. The CDR3 has 15 amino acids. In DNA, the CDR3 is TGTGCCAGCACTATAGGGGGGGTCGGCAATCAGCCCCAGCATTTT. This encodes CASTIGGVGNQPQHF.

The chain couples TRBV9 to TRBJ2-1, with D possibly matching TRBD1 (5 bases). The length of the CDR3 is 15 residues. The V and J ends lost 0 bases and 8 bases respectively, with 15 bases between them. CDR1 is SGDLS, CDR2 YYNGEE, per germline. CDR3 DNA: TGTGCCAGCAGCGTAGGGGGTAGGGGTGGAGATGAGCAGTTCTTC. Translating it yields CASSVGGRGGDEQFF.

The chain combines TRBV6-4 with TRBJ2-3; TRBD2 aligns across 10 bases. This CDR3 is built from 14 residues. Germline V gene lookup returns CDR1 MRHNA and CDR2 SNTAGT. Trimming removed 3 bases from V and 7 bases from J; junction bases left unmatched: 4. In DNA form, the CDR3 reads TGTGCCAGCAGTGATCTAGCGGGGGAAAATACGCAGTATTTT. This gives the protein CASSDLAGENTQYF.

The rearrangement joins TRBV27 to TRBJ1-2; D not certain. Between the trimmed V and J ends, which lost 5 bases and 2 bases, there was a span of 9 bases. The germline gives CDR1 MNHEY, CDR2 SMNVEV (reference sequence). This CDR3 is 13 amino acids long. This CDR3 reads CASSIRANYGYTF. Written as DNA, the CDR3 is TGTGCCAGCAGTATCCGCGCGAACTATGGCTACACCTTC.

This clone was observed a single time. The gene calls are TRBV7-9 and TRBJ2-7, with 8 bases matching TRBD1. With V trimmed by 5 bases and J by 3 bases, 9 bases remained unmatched. Germline CDR1 and CDR2: SEHNR and FQNEAQ (reference sequence). There are 15 residues in the CDR3. CDR3 sequence (DNA): TGTGCCAGCAGCCCCAGGGGGACAGGCGACTACGAGCAGTACGTC. Translated, it gives CASSPRGTGDYEQYV.

The chain combines TRBV7-3 with TRBJ1-6; no definite D call. In germline, CDR1 is SGHTA, CDR2 FQGTGA. The CDR3 is 14 amino acids. With 6 bases removed from V and 7 bases from J, the gap between germline ends came to 13 bases. The CDR3 DNA sequence: TGTGCCAGCAGGCGTACTCTCGAGAATTCACCCCTCCACTTT. Encoded protein: CASRRTLENSPLHF. The complete variable domain, with remaining parts taken from reference TRBV7-3 and TRBJ1-6, reads GAGVSQTPSNKVTEKGKYVELRCDPISGHTALYWYRQSLGQGPEFLIYFQGTGAADDSGLPNDRFFAVRPEGSVSTLKIQRTERGDSAVYLCASRRTLENSPLHFGNGTRLTVT.

The sample holds one count of this clone. J is TRBJ1-2 and V is TRBV7-2, with a possible D match to TRBD1 (5 bases). This CDR3 is 13 amino acids long. The V end was cut by 3 bases, the J end by 6 bases, with 11 bases between. CDR1 and CDR2 (germline): SGHTA, FQGNSA. The DNA of the CDR3 is TGTGCCAGCAGCTTTTCACAGGACCATGGCTACACCTTC. Translation gives CASSFSQDHGYTF.

This chain's CDR3 is CASSPPGGLEKLFF. The CDR3 DNA reads as TGTGCCAGCAGCCCTCCGGGGGGCCTTGAAAAACTGTTTTTT. The chain has TRBV7-9 and TRBJ1-4; D possibly corresponds to TRBD1 (6 bases). This CDR3 comprises 14 residues. Germline CDR1 SEHNR, CDR2 FQNEAQ (reference sequence). Trimming took off 5 bases at V and 7 bases at J, with 14 bases between the two ends.

The chain links TRBV6-6 to TRBJ1-2, with 7 positions matching TRBD1. The ends lost 2 bases at V and 2 bases at J; junction bases unmatched: 5. CDR3 length equals 15 residues. Germline-derived CDR1 and CDR2 are MNHNY and SVGAGI (reference sequence). CDR3 bases: TGTGCCAGCAGTTACGGGACAGCCACCAACTATGGCTACACCTTC. It encodes CASSYGTATNYGYTF.

This chain connects TRBV21-1 to TRBJ2-7; TRBD1, as called in the table, went unchecked against the DNA. TRBV21-1 is a pseudogene. The CDR3 has 15 residues. The DNA for the CDR3 is TGTGCCAGCAGCCCCCAGGACAGGGGCGCTTGTGGGCAGTACGTC. It specifies CASSPQDRGACGQYV.

This clone has a single count. The chain carries TRBV2 and TRBJ2-7, with 7 bases identical to TRBD2. The ends lost 1 base at V and 3 bases at J; junction bases unmatched: 6. CDR1 and CDR2 from the germline V gene are SNHLY and FYNNEI. This CDR3 comprises 15 residues. DNA of the CDR3: TGTGCCAGCAGTGAAGGGGCGGGGGACCTCTACGAGCAGTACGTC. Its protein product is CASSEGAGDLYEQYV.

This chain connects TRBV11-2 to TRBJ1-6; 7 bases are shared with TRBD1. This CDR3 is 19 amino acids long. Germline V lookup: CDR1 SGHAT, CDR2 FQNNGV. Losses at the gene ends were 6 bases for V and 0 bases for J; bases not matched to a gene: 14. The DNA of the CDR3 is TGTGCCAGCAGACCGGGGGCCGGCAGGGGGAACTCCTATAATTCACCCCTCCACTTT. This translates into CASRPGAGRGNSYNSPLHF.

Comment on this clone: The sample holds other DNA sequences that translate to the same CDR3. The chain has TRBV12-3 or TRBV12-4 and TRBJ1-4; no clear D gene. V lost 5 bases and J 2 bases, leaving 3 bases between the germline ends. The CDR3 is made up of 12 amino acids. The chain's CDR3 is CASSLTNEKLFF. CDR3 DNA: TGTGCCAGCAGTCTTACTAATGAAAAACTGTTTTTT.

The chain is built from TRBV6-1 and TRBJ1-1; D call uncertain. Germline V gene lookup returns CDR1 MNHNS and CDR2 SASEGT. CDR3 size: 14 residues. V was clipped by 3 bases and J by 1 base, with 9 bases between them. CDR3 sequence: CASSDYGKNTEAFF. Written as DNA, the CDR3 is TGTGCCAGCAGTGATTATGGCAAGAACACTGAAGCTTTCTTT.

The chain combines TRBV5-1 with TRBJ1-3, with 7 bases matching TRBD1. The CDR3 is made up of 15 amino acids. Germline-derived CDR1 and CDR2 are SGHRS and YFSETQ. With 6 bases clipped from V and 8 bases from J, the junction kept 14 bases outside the gene matches. Here the CDR3 DNA reads TGCGCCAGCACCCGACAGGGCGGCTGGAAAGACACCATATATTTT. It translates to CASTRQGGWKDTIYF.

The genes are TRBV30 and TRBJ1-1, with 9 bases lining up with TRBD1. The V gene's germline CDR1 is GTSNPN and CDR2 SVGIG (reference sequence). The CDR3 contains 13 residues. Trimming at V came to 4 bases and at J to 12 bases, leaving 12 bases not matched to a gene. The CDR3 coding sequence is TGTGCCTGGACCCGCCAGACAGGGGGTGAGACTTTCTTT. Translated: CAWTRQTGGETFF.

V and J are TRBV6-6 and TRBJ1-1; weak D call: TRBD1 (6 bases). Germline lookup yields CDR1 MNHNY and CDR2 SVGAGI (reference sequence). With 6 bases removed from V and 0 bases from J, the gap between germline ends came to 11 bases. There are 14 residues in the CDR3. CDR3 sequence (DNA): TGTGCCAGCAGGTCAGGGGCGGTGAACACTGAAGCTTTCTTT. This codes for CASRSGAVNTEAFF.

J is TRBJ1-2 and V is TRBV6-5, with D tentatively TRBD1 (5 bases). The CDR3 has 11 amino acids. V lost 8 bases and J 8 bases, leaving 12 bases between the germline ends. Germline assignment: CDR1 MNHEY and CDR2 SVGAGI. The CDR3, as DNA: TGTGCCAGCCTGGGGGGGTACGGCTACACCTTC. Its translation is CASLGGYGYTF.

The chain links TRBV9 to TRBJ1-2, with TRBD1 as a possible D gene (5 bases). CDR1 SGDLS and CDR2 YYNGEE come from the germline V gene. The CDR3 has 15 amino acids. V was cut by 4 bases and J by 4 bases, with 17 bases left in between. The CDR3 coding sequence is TGTGCCAGCAGCCCTTCCCCGACAGACTCCTATGGCTACACCTTC. It codes for CASSPSPTDSYGYTF.

This chain connects TRBV27 to TRBJ1-4; 9 bases map to TRBD1. The CDR3 covers 17 residues. V shed 5 bases, J shed 0 bases, and the junction held 7 bases outside the gene matches. Germline values: CDR1 MNHEY, CDR2 SMNVEV (reference sequence). The CDR3 loop reads CASSPQDRGATNEKLFF. DNA of the CDR3: TGTGCCAGCAGTCCGCAAGACAGGGGGGCAACTAATGAAAAACTGTTTTTT.

Here the CDR3 DNA reads TGTGCCAGCAAGGATACGGGACAGCAACCCCTCCACTTT. Amino acid sequence: CASKDTGQQPLHF. The V call is TRBV2, the J call TRBJ1-6, with 7 bases fitting TRBD1. J gave up 12 bases and V 7 bases, and 9 bases lay outside the gene matches. Germline V gene sequence: CDR1 SNHLY, CDR2 FYNNEI. The CDR3 sequence is 13 residues long.

The chain couples TRBV11-1 to TRBJ2-1; 7 bases are a match to TRBD1. Trimming removed 0 bases from V and 15 bases from J; junction bases left unmatched: 5. In germline, CDR1 is SGHAT, CDR2 FQDESV (reference sequence). This CDR3 has 12 amino acids. The chain's CDR3 is CASSLAPGQLFF. The CDR3 DNA reads TGTGCCAGCAGCTTAGCGCCGGGACAGCTGTTCTTC.

The gene calls are TRBV7-2 and TRBJ2-5; TRBD2 might be the D (6 bases). Germline CDR1 SGHTA, CDR2 FQGNSA. V gave up 7 bases and J gave up 3 bases, with 15 bases separating them. The CDR3 consists of 14 residues. CDR3 residues: CASIPTGVEETQYF. The CDR3 DNA sequence: TGTGCCAGCATCCCAACGGGGGTGGAAGAGACCCAGTACTTC. Using reference TRBV7-2 and TRBJ2-5 for the parts outside the CDR3, the full variable domain is GAGVSQSPSNKVTEKGKDVELRCDPISGHTALYWYRQSLGQGLEFLIYFQGNSAPDKSGLPSDRFSAERTGGSVSTLTIQRTQQEDSAVYLCASIPTGVEETQYFGPGTRLLVL.

The V call is TRBV5-6, the J call TRBJ2-7; maybe TRBD1 (6 bases). CDR1 is SGHDT, CDR2 YYEEEE, per germline. V lost 0 bases and J 3 bases, leaving 22 bases between the germline ends. There are 18 residues in the CDR3. CDR3 region: CASSLAGHHPPQGYEQYV. The CDR3 DNA is TGTGCCAGCAGCTTGGCGGGACACCACCCCCCCCAAGGCTACGAGCAGTACGTC.

The rearrangement uses TRBV5-1 and TRBJ1-1; the match to TRBD1 covers 7 bases. The CDR3 is made up of 16 amino acids. Germline CDR1 SGHRS, CDR2 YFSETQ. V gave up 4 bases and J gave up 0 bases; unmatched junction bases: 9. DNA for the CDR3: TGCGCCAGCAGCACCGGACAGGTTATAATGAACACTGAAGCTTTCTTT. Protein sequence: CASSTGQVIMNTEAFF.